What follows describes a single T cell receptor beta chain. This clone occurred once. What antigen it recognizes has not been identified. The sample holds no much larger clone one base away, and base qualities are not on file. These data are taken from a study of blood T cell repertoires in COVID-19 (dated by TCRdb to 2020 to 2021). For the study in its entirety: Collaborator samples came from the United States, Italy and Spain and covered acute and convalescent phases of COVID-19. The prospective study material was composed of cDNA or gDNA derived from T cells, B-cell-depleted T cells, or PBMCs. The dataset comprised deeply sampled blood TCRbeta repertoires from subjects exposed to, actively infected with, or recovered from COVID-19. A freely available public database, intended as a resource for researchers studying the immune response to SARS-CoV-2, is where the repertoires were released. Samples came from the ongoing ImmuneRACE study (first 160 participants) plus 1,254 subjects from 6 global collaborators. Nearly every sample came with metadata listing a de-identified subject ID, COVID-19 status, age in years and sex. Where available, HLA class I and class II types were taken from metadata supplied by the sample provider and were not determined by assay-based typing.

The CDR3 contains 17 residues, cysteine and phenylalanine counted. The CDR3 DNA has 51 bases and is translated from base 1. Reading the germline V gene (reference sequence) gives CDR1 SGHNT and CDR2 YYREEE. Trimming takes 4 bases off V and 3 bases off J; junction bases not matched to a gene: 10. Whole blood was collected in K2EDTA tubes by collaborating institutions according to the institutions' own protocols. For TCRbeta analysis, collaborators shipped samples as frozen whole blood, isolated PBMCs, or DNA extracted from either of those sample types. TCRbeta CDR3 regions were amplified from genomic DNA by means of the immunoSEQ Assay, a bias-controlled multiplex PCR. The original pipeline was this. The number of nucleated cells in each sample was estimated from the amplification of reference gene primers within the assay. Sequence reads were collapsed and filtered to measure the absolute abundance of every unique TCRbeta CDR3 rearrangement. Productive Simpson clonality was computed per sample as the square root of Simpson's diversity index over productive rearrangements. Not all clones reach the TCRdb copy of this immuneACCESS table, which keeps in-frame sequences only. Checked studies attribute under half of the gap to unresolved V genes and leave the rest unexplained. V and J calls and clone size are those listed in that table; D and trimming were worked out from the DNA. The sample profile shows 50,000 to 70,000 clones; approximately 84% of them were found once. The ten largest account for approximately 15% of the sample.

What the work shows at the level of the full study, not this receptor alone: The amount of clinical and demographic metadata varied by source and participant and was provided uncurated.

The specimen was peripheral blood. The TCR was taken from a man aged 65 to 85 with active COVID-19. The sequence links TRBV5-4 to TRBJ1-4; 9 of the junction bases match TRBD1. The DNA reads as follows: TGTGCCAGCAGCGGAACCGGGACAGGGTCTTCTAATGAAAAACTGTTTTTT. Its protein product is CASSGTGTGSSNEKLFF.